This is a list of T cell receptor beta chains from one sample in a study of CD8+ T cells in alopecia areata. Profiled with immunoSEQ multiplex PCR; TCRdb holds only in-frame clones, not every one. The table lists over 150,000 clones, roughly three fifths of them singletons, with about 3% in the top ten. Specimen: CD4+ T cells sorted from blood, collected at week 4, from a patient treated with tofacitinib. The receptors shown here come from a human donor with alopecia areata. CDR3s include the opening cysteine and the closing phenylalanine or tryptophan. D genes are given only for firm matches. Not all rows give a size; the values are once, few, many and, for expanded clones, a class.

D gene,CDR3 length,clone size,J gene,V gene,CDR3 protein,CDR3 DNA
TRBD1,15,NA,TRBJ2-3,TRBV7-2,CASSAHRGQTDTQYF,TGTGCCAGCAGCGCGCACAGGGGGCAGACAGATACGCAGTATTTT
TRBD2,17,NA,TRBJ2-1,TRBV7-9,CASSPYGLAGSYNEQFF,TGTGCCAGCAGTCCCTATGGACTAGCGGGATCCTACAATGAGCAGTTCTTC
NA,14,NA,TRBJ1-2,TRBV25-1,CASSEVGPVGGYTF,TGTGCCAGCAGTGAAGTGGGGCCGGTTGGTGGCTACACCTTC
TRBD2,13,NA,TRBJ2-3,TRBV29-1,CSGLAGGTDTQYF,TGCAGCGGTCTAGCGGGGGGGACAGATACGCAGTATTTT
TRBD1,14,NA,TRBJ2-5,TRBV29-1,CSVEGQGLQETQYF,TGCAGCGTGGAGGGACAGGGGCTACAAGAGACCCAGTACTTC
NA,15,NA,TRBJ2-5,TRBV2,CASRWRRLEKETQYF,TGTGCCAGCCGCTGGAGACGACTTGAGAAAGAGACCCAGTACTTC
NA,12,NA,TRBJ1-4,TRBV25-1,CASVGGREKLFF,TGTGCCAGCGTGGGGGGGCGAGAAAAACTGTTTTTT
TRBD1,14,NA,TRBJ1-1,TRBV30,CAWLDRGLNTEAFF,TGTGCCTGGTTAGACAGGGGACTGAACACTGAAGCTTTCTTT
TRBD2,15,NA,TRBJ2-2,TRBV5-1,CASTLGLAGTGELFF,TGCGCCAGCACCCTTGGACTAGCGGGGACAGGGGAGCTGTTTTTT
NA,13,NA,TRBJ2-7,TRBV6-5,CASSSRDNYEQYF,TGTGCCAGCTCCTCTCGGGACAACTACGAGCAGTACTTC
NA,15,few,TRBJ1-2,TRBV6-5,CASRAPGQPNYGYTF,TGTGCCAGCCGAGCGCCGGGACAACCTAACTATGGCTACACCTTC
TRBD1,14,NA,TRBJ1-2,TRBV6-5,CASSGRQGADGYTF,TGTGCCAGCAGTGGCCGACAGGGGGCGGACGGCTACACCTTC
NA,12,NA,TRBJ1-1,TRBV6-1,CASSVTNTEAFF,TGTGCCAGCAGTGTGACGAACACTGAAGCTTTCTTT
NA,13,NA,TRBJ1-1,TRBV29-1,CSADTKATTEAFF,TGCAGCGCCGACACGAAGGCTACCACTGAAGCTTTCTTT
NA,13,NA,TRBJ1-1,TRBV9,CANAQGTNTEAFF,TGTGCCAATGCCCAAGGGACGAACACTGAAGCTTTCTTT
NA,12,few,TRBJ2-1,TRBV7-9,CASSLGGGEQFF,TGTGCCAGCAGCTTAGGAGGGGGAGAGCAGTTCTTC
NA,14,few,TRBJ1-2,TRBV15,CATSRVSPESGYTF,TGTGCCACCAGCAGAGTTTCCCCAGAGTCTGGCTACACCTTC
TRBD1,14,NA,TRBJ1-4,TRBV6-4,CARYRGQANEKLFF,TGTGCCAGATATCGGGGACAGGCTAATGAAAAACTGTTTTTT
TRBD1,13,NA,TRBJ1-2,TRBV29-1,CSGAGQGNQGYTF,TGCAGCGGCGCGGGACAGGGGAATCAGGGCTACACCTTC
NA,15,few,TRBJ2-2,TRBV5-4,CASSLASEYTGELFF,TGTGCCAGCAGCTTGGCTAGCGAGTACACCGGGGAGCTGTTTTTT
NA,13,NA,TRBJ1-5,TRBV30,CAWSERPGRPQHF,TGTGCCTGGAGTGAGCGACCCGGCCGGCCCCAGCATTTT
TRBD2,14,NA,TRBJ2-7,TRBV7-2,CASSTYSGENEQYF,TGTGCCAGCAGCACCTATAGCGGGGAAAACGAGCAGTACTTC
NA,11,NA,TRBJ1-2,TRBV29-1,CSVVGRTGYTF,TGCAGCGTTGTTGGACGAACGGGCTACACCTTC
NA,14,few,TRBJ2-1,TRBV28,CASSPVLGVAEQFF,TGTGCCAGCAGTCCCGTACTAGGGGTGGCTGAGCAGTTCTTC
NA,15,few,TRBJ2-2,TRBV7-9,CASSLAVSQTGELFF,TGTGCCAGCAGCTTAGCCGTCAGTCAGACCGGGGAGCTGTTTTTT
TRBD1,14,few,TRBJ2-3,TRBV28,CASSPGTVTDTQYF,TGTGCCAGCAGCCCCGGGACAGTCACAGATACGCAGTATTTT
NA,13,NA,TRBJ1-6,TRBV25-1,CASRQLYNSPLHF,TGTGCCAGCCGACAGCTCTATAATTCACCCCTCCACTTT
NA,13,NA,TRBJ1-5,TRBV6-6,CASGGNGNQPQHF,TGTGCCAGCGGGGGCAACGGCAATCAGCCCCAGCATTTT
NA,11,NA,TRBJ2-7,TRBV29-1,CSAGQTYEQYF,TGCAGTGCGGGGCAGACCTACGAGCAGTACTTC
NA,13,NA,TRBJ1-1,TRBV2,CASRASRNTEAFF,TGTGCCAGTCGAGCGTCGAGGAACACTGAAGCTTTCTTT
NA,15,NA,TRBJ1-2,TRBV29-1,CSVEGNWGGSYGYTF,TGCAGCGTTGAAGGCAATTGGGGAGGGAGCTATGGCTACACCTTC
TRBD1,12,NA,TRBJ1-1,TRBV19,CALTGDDTEAFF,TGTGCCTTGACAGGGGACGACACTGAAGCTTTCTTT
TRBD1,13,once,TRBJ2-5,TRBV7-2,CASSPGQGETQYF,TGTGCCAGCAGCCCGGGACAGGGAGAGACCCAGTACTTC
TRBD1,15,NA,TRBJ1-6,TRBV4-1,CASSPHRGPNSPLHF,TGCGCCAGCAGCCCTCACAGGGGCCCAAATTCACCCCTCCACTTT
TRBD2,23,few,TRBJ2-2,TRBV23-1,CASSQLGLAGGFQPLPNTGELFF,TGCGCCAGCAGTCAACTAGGACTAGCGGGGGGATTCCAACCTTTACCAAACACCGGGGAGCTGTTTTTT
NA,15,NA,TRBJ1-6,TRBV2,CASIRILAGNSPLHF,TGTGCCAGCATTCGAATATTGGCAGGGAATTCACCCCTCCACTTT
TRBD1,13,NA,TRBJ1-6,TRBV29-1,CSVIIGGASPLHF,TGCAGCGTTATTATAGGGGGCGCGTCACCCCTCCACTTT
TRBD1,14,NA,TRBJ1-2,TRBV9,CASSDGTGPYGYTF,TGTGCCAGCAGCGATGGGACAGGGCCCTATGGCTACACCTTC